These 7 T cell receptor beta chains share one sample of origin, sequenced in a study of blood T cell repertoires in COVID-19. TCRdb's table, derived via immunoSEQ multiplex PCR, lists solely in-frame clones and lacks some. The sample records 150,000 to 200,000 clones, 65% to 85% being singletons. The sample was PBMCs or T cells enriched from blood (not recorded which). These receptors were taken from a man aged 70 or older who had been exposed to COVID-19.

The rearrangement uses TRBV30 and TRBJ1-4, with a possible D match to TRBD1 (5 bases). V lost 2 bases, J lost 5 bases, and 9 bases lay in between. This CDR3 spans 13 amino acids. Per the germline V gene, CDR1 is GTSNPN and CDR2 is SVGIG (reference sequence). The CDR3, as DNA: TGTGCCTGGAGTACCCGGGGGAATGAAAAACTGTTTTTT. This gives the protein CAWSTRGNEKLFF.

This clone was found a few times. The V call is TRBV9, the J call TRBJ2-5; possible D gene TRBD2, 5 bases. Trimming cost V 5 bases and J 5 bases, with 10 bases left between them. The CDR3 consists of 12 residues. Germline V gene data show CDR1 as SGDLS and CDR2 as YYNGEE. DNA for the CDR3: TGTGCCAGCAGTTTCTCGGGGGAGACCCAGTACTTC. It codes for CASSFSGETQYF.

J is TRBJ2-1 and V is TRBV6-6, with D unclear. V was clipped by 0 bases and J by 10 bases, with 10 bases between them. The CDR3 extends over 13 amino acids. Germline V gives CDR1 MNHNY, CDR2 SVGAGI (reference sequence). The DNA for the CDR3 is TGTGCCAGCAGTTACTCAAGTCGAGGAGAGCAGTTCTTC. Translated, it gives CASSYSSRGEQFF.

This clone was detected only a few times. The V call is TRBV4-3, the J call TRBJ2-7; the D is unclear. The CDR3 loop spans 13 amino acids. Germline V gives CDR1 LGHNA, CDR2 YSLEER. V was trimmed by 0 bases and J by 12 bases, leaving 15 bases between them. CDR3 nucleotide sequence: TGCGCCAGCAGCCAAGATCCGAGCAACCCAGGGTACTTC. It encodes CASSQDPSNPGYF.

This clone was seen a handful of times. DNA of the CDR3: TGTGCCACCAGTTGGGCGAATGAGCAGTTCTTC. Translation: CATSWANEQFF. The V gene is TRBV24-1, the J gene TRBJ2-1; no clear D gene. The CDR3 is 11 amino acids. The V gene lost 6 bases and the J gene lost 7 bases, with 6 bases spanning the gap. Germline V gives CDR1 KGHDR, CDR2 SFDVKD.

The chain carries TRBV5-6 and TRBJ2-1, with D perhaps matching TRBD1 (7 bases). Trimming took off 4 bases at V and 0 bases at J, with 11 bases between the two ends. The CDR3 loop spans 15 amino acids. The germline V gene encodes CDR1 SGHDT and CDR2 YYEEEE. CDR3 in DNA: TGTGCCAGCAGCGCGGGACAGAGCTCCTACAATGAGCAGTTCTTC. Translated, it gives CASSAGQSSYNEQFF.

The gene calls are TRBV12-3 or TRBV12-4 and TRBJ1-3; 7 nucleotides agree with TRBD1. V gave up 10 bases and J gave up 11 bases; unmatched junction bases: 11. This CDR3 has 12 amino acids. The CDR3 DNA sequence: TGTGCCACCGGGACAGTCCCAACCGCCATATATTTT. Residues: CATGTVPTAIYF.